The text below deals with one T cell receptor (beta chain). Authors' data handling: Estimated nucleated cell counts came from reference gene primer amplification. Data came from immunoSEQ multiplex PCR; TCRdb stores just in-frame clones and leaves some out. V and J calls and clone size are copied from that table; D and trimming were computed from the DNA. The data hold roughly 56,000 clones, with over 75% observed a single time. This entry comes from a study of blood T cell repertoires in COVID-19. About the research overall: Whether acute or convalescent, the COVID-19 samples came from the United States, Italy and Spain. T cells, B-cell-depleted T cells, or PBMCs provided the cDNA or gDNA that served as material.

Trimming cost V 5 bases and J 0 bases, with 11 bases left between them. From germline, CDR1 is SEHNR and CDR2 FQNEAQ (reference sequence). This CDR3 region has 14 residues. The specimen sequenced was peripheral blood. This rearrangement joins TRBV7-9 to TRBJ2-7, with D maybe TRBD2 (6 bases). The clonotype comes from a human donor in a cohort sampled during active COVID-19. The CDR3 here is CASSPRDRSYEQYF. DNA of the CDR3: TGTGCCAGCAGCCCGCGGGACCGCTCCTACGAGCAGTACTTC. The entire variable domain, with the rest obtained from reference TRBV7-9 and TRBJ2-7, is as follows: DTGVSQNPRHKITKRGQNVTFRCDPISEHNRLYWYRQTLGQGPEFLTYFQNEAQLEKSRLLSDRFSAERPKGSFSTLEIQRTEQGDSAMYLCASSPRDRSYEQYFGPGTRLTVT.